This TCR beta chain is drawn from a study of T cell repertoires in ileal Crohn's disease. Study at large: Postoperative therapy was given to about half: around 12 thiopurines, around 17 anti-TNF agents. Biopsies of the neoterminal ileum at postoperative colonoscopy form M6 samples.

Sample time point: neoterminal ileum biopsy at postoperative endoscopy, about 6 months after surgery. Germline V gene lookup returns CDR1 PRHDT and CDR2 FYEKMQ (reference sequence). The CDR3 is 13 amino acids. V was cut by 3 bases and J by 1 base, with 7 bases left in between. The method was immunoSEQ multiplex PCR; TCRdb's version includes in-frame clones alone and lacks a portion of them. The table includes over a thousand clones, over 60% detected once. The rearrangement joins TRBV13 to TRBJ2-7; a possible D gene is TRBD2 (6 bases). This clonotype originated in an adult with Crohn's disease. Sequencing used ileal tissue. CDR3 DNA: TGTGCCAGCAGCTTTGGGAGGTCCTACGAGCAGTACTTC. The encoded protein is CASSFGRSYEQYF.